The TCR beta chain under discussion was sequenced for a study of long-term antiretroviral therapy in people with HIV. The wider study: By about a decade, the earliest samples predate the 2015 immediate-ART recommendation.

A word on this clone: The antigen is unknown.

General study points: Transplant-donor-level diversity was not reached after ART, though diversity increased. In HIV, the repertoires covered a tighter span of CDR3 lengths than in controls. Dating from the mid-2000s to the late 2010s, the blood was possibly obtained under older ART regimens.

CDR1 and CDR2 (germline): SGHRS, YFSETQ. CDR3 length: 17 amino acids. The V end was cut by 3 bases, the J end by 4 bases, with 22 bases between. Samples were assayed with immunoSEQ v3.0 at survey level. Only in-frame clones appear in the TCRdb table, and some are missing; sequencing was by immunoSEQ multiplex PCR. The table has 11,000 to 15,000 clones, approximately 85% seen once. Source: unsorted PBMCs, taken 6.2 years after starting antiretroviral therapy. V and J are TRBV5-1 and TRBJ1-2; D possibly corresponds to TRBD1 (6 bases). This TCR was recovered from a man between 40 and 49 years old with HIV. The CDR3 bases are TGCGCCAGCAGCTACACCTCCTCGAGGGACACCGGCTATGGCTACACCTTC. Protein sequence: CASSYTSSRDTGYGYTF.